This T cell receptor beta chain is drawn from a study of blood T cells in healthy people across ages. Study results and limitations: With naive T cell percentage, TCR beta diversity showed a strong correlation.

Comment on this clonotype: Its specificity is unknown. A much larger clone is a single base away; this may be a read error.

Sample-barcoded 5' priming and a J-beta primer mix drove a second PCR of about 7 to 12 cycles. TCRdb recomputed calls from the 5' RACE reads with MiXCR, one row per CDR3 protein. The sample carries 1.5 million to 2 million distinct CDR3 sequences, 28% recorded once. This CDR3 comprises 11 residues. The chain links TRBV12-3 or TRBV12-4 to TRBJ2-1; D gene ambiguous. The sample comprised blood. The sequence derives from a woman younger than 45 in good health. CDR3 residues: CASSNNNGQFF. The CDR3 DNA follows: TGTGCCAGCAGCAATAACAATGGGCAGTTCTTC.